These 21 T cell receptor beta chains share one sample of origin, sequenced in a study of blood T cell repertoires in COVID-19 (dated by TCRdb to 2019 to 2021). Library prep was done by the immunoSEQ multiplex PCR assay. This is the immuneACCESS table as TCRdb keeps it, with only in-frame sequences that have V and J called. A part of the clones is gone; compared with another copy, unresolved V genes explain less than half, and the rest is unexplained. This sample comprises 250,000 or so clones, 85% to 90% of them detected only once. The top ten hold roughly 2.7% of the sample. Material: peripheral blood. The receptors originated from a man aged 25 to 40 with COVID-19, enrolled during active disease.

This chain links TRBV27 with TRBJ2-1; D is possibly TRBD1 (7 bases). CDR1 MNHEY and CDR2 SMNVEV come from the germline V gene (reference sequence). Trimming removed 5 bases from V and 5 bases from J, with 19 bases in between. CDR3 length equals 16 residues. The CDR3 DNA sequence: TGTGCCAGCAGTGCGTACGCGGGACAGTATAACAATGAGCAGTTCTTC. This codes for CASSAYAGQYNNEQFF.

V is TRBV5-5 and J is TRBJ1-1; D ambiguous. Trimming pared 6 bases from V and 0 bases from J, leaving 15 bases between. The CDR3 length is 15 residues. The germline V gene has CDR1 SGHKS and CDR2 YYEKEE (reference sequence). CDR3 loop: CASTKLQAMNTEAFF. The CDR3 DNA reads as TGTGCCAGCACCAAACTTCAGGCAATGAACACTGAAGCTTTCTTT. Variable domain in full (rest from reference TRBV5-5 and TRBJ1-1): DAGVTQSPTHLIKTRGQQVTLRCSPISGHKSVSWYQQVLGQGPQFIFQYYEKEERGRGNFPDRFSARQFPNYSSELNVNALLLGDSALYLCASTKLQAMNTEAFFGQGTRLTVV.

J is TRBJ1-1 and V is TRBV9, with 10 bases lining up with TRBD1. Germline lookup yields CDR1 SGDLS and CDR2 YYNGEE. CDR3 length: 13 amino acids. The ends lost 8 bases at V and 7 bases at J; junction bases unmatched: 8. The CDR3 loop reads CASKGQGLGEAFF. As DNA, the CDR3 is TGTGCCAGTAAGGGACAGGGGCTGGGTGAAGCTTTCTTT.

About this clone itself: Germline is not matched at one junction end, which may reflect a read error. The V call is TRBV5-1, the J call TRBJ2-7; 12 bases fit TRBD1. The CDR3 runs to 15 residues. Germline CDR1 SGHRS, CDR2 YFSETQ. CDR3 bases: TGCGCCAGCACCTTGGGGGGACAGGGGGCCCACGAGCAGTACTTC. It encodes CASTLGGQGAHEQYF.

The gene calls are TRBV19 and TRBJ1-1; D is possibly TRBD1 (5 bases). The V gene lost 4 bases and the J gene lost 5 bases, with 11 bases spanning the gap. There are 13 residues in the CDR3. Germline CDR1 LNHDA, CDR2 SQIVND (reference sequence). For the CDR3, the DNA is TGTGCCAGTAGTAAACGACAGCTTACTGAAGCTTTCTTT. Translation: CASSKRQLTEAFF.

This clone was counted once. The chain combines TRBV7-2 with TRBJ2-7; tentative D call: TRBD2 (6 bases). Germline lookup yields CDR1 SGHTA and CDR2 FQGNSA. V lost 2 bases and J 6 bases, leaving 11 bases between the germline ends. The length of the CDR3 is 13 residues. The CDR3 nucleotides read TGTGCCAGCAGCTTATGGAGGGATAGCGAGCAGTACTTC. Protein product: CASSLWRDSEQYF.

The rearrangement links TRBV18 to TRBJ2-2; 7 nucleotides match TRBD1. After removal of 4 bases from V and 4 bases from J, the junction contained 3 bases not matched to a gene. Germline V gene data show CDR1 as KGHSH and CDR2 as LQKENI. This CDR3 has 14 amino acids. The CDR3 DNA reads TGTGCCAGCTCACAGGGACAGCTCACCGGGGAGCTGTTTTTT. It yields the protein CASSQGQLTGELFF.

The V call is TRBV6-2 or TRBV6-3, the J call TRBJ2-2; TRBD2 aligns across 11 bases. V gave up 6 bases and J gave up 5 bases; unmatched junction bases: 5. This CDR3 spans 15 amino acids. The germline CDR1 and CDR2 sequences are MNHEY and SVGEGT. CDR3 in DNA: TGTGCCAGCAGATACACTAGCGGGAGAACCGGGGAGCTGTTTTTT. It encodes CASRYTSGRTGELFF.

V and J are TRBV25-1 and TRBJ2-2; the D gene is possibly TRBD1 (6 bases). The CDR3 runs to 17 residues. Germline CDR1 and CDR2: MGHDK and SYGVNS. V was clipped by 3 bases and J by 4 bases, with 18 bases between them. The CDR3 DNA reads as TGTGCCAGCAGTGAGCCCAGGGCGGTACAGGGCACCGGGGAGCTGTTTTTT. Its translation is CASSEPRAVQGTGELFF.

The chain combines TRBV7-8 with TRBJ2-7; 7 bases match TRBD1. Unmatched junction bases numbered 3, after V lost 1 base and J lost 3 bases. The CDR3 is 14 amino acids. CDR1 and CDR2 from the germline V gene are SGHVS and FQNEAQ. The DNA of the CDR3 is TGTGCCAGCAGCTTAGAGACAGGGCTCTACGAGCAGTACTTC. It translates to CASSLETGLYEQYF. Full variable domain (remainder filled in from reference TRBV7-8 and TRBJ2-7): GAGVSQSPRYKVAKRGQDVALRCDPISGHVSLFWYQQALGQGPEFLTYFQNEAQLDKSGLPSDRFFAERPEGSVSTLKIQRTQQEDSAVYLCASSLETGLYEQYFGPGTRLTVT.

This chain links TRBV27 with TRBJ1-4, with no clear D. Per germline, CDR1 MNHEY and CDR2 SMNVEV (reference sequence). The V and J ends lost 2 bases and 3 bases respectively, with 7 bases between them. There are 14 residues in the CDR3. DNA of the CDR3: TGTGCCAGCAGTTTAAACAGTCCTAATGAAAAACTGTTTTTT. This translates into CASSLNSPNEKLFF.

This clone was found once. The gene calls are TRBV6-5 and TRBJ2-7, with a tentative D call TRBD1 (5 bases). Trimming took 6 bases from V and 4 from J, leaving 13 bases between them. Germline lookup yields CDR1 MNHEY and CDR2 SVGAGI. This CDR3 comprises 13 residues. The CDR3 nucleotides are TGTGCCAGCAGGAGAGAGACAGAGTACGAGCAGTACTTC. This codes for CASRRETEYEQYF.

The V call is TRBV27, the J call TRBJ1-6; perhaps TRBD1 as D (6 bases). The CDR3 spans 15 residues. The germline gives CDR1 MNHEY, CDR2 SMNVEV (reference sequence). The germline V and J ends were trimmed by 1 base and 6 bases, with 10 bases remaining between them. The CDR3 spells CASSLWAGANSPLHF. DNA for the CDR3: TGTGCCAGCAGTTTATGGGCAGGGGCTAATTCACCCCTCCACTTT.

The J gene is TRBJ1-2, the V gene TRBV7-2; 7 bases map to TRBD1. The ends lost 5 bases at V and 2 bases at J; junction bases unmatched: 8. CDR1 SGHTA and CDR2 FQGNSA come from the germline V gene. This CDR3 has 15 amino acids. The CDR3 here is CASSRSTGANYGYTF. In DNA, the CDR3 is TGTGCCAGCAGCCGCTCCACAGGGGCGAACTATGGCTACACCTTC. The full variable domain, completed using reference TRBV7-2 and TRBJ1-2, is GAGVSQSPSNKVTEKGKDVELRCDPISGHTALYWYRQSLGQGLEFLIYFQGNSAPDKSGLPSDRFSAERTGGSVSTLTIQRTQQEDSAVYLCASSRSTGANYGYTFGSGTRLTVV.

The table lists this clone with a count of one. The chain is built from TRBV28 and TRBJ1-2; D is possibly TRBD1 (6 bases). CDR1 and CDR2 from the germline V gene are MDHEN and SYDVKM. Trimming left V 6 bases short and J 2 bases short, with 19 bases between. The CDR3 consists of 16 residues. The DNA for the CDR3 is TGTGCCAGCAGCTCAGATACAGGGTGGGGGAACTATGGCTACACCTTC. It is translated as CASSSDTGWGNYGYTF.

This chain uses TRBV7-2 with TRBJ1-4, with unresolved D. From germline, CDR1 is SGHTA and CDR2 FQGNSA. The CDR3 sequence is 14 residues long. Trimming cost V 1 base and J 6 bases, with 9 bases left between them. The CDR3 DNA follows: TGTGCCAGCAGCTTAGTTTCCGGAGATGAAAAACTGTTTTTT. This translates into CASSLVSGDEKLFF. Supplemented by reference TRBV7-2 and TRBJ1-4, the full variable domain reads GAGVSQSPSNKVTEKGKDVELRCDPISGHTALYWYRQSLGQGLEFLIYFQGNSAPDKSGLPSDRFSAERTGGSVSTLTIQRTQQEDSAVYLCASSLVSGDEKLFFGSGTQLSVL.

The chain has TRBV7-9 and TRBJ1-4; the D is unclear. The V end was cut by 0 bases, the J end by 8 bases, with 7 bases between. CDR1 is SEHNR and CDR2 is FQNEAQ in the germline V gene (reference sequence). The CDR3 runs 13 residues. CDR3 DNA sequence: TGTGCCAGCAGCTTAGCCGCCGGGGAAAAACTGTTTTTT. Translating gives CASSLAAGEKLFF.

V gene TRBV7-2 combines with J gene TRBJ2-5, with 8 bases aligning to TRBD1. Germline trimming cut 5 bases from V and 0 bases from J; bases unmatched to any gene: 8. This CDR3 is 16 amino acids long. CDR1 and CDR2 from the germline V gene are SGHTA and FQGNSA. In DNA form, the CDR3 reads TGTGCCAGCAGCCTACGGGACAGGAGGTACCAAGAGACCCAGTACTTC. Its translation: CASSLRDRRYQETQYF.

The rearrangement uses TRBV7-2 and TRBJ2-1; D unclear. Per germline, CDR1 SGHTA and CDR2 FQGNSA. V gave up 5 bases and J gave up 8 bases, with 19 bases separating them. The length of the CDR3 is 15 residues. CDR3 in DNA: TGTGCCAGCAGCCCACATGGCAACCCCTCCTATGAGCAGTTCTTC. This codes for CASSPHGNPSYEQFF.

The rearrangement joins TRBV19 to TRBJ1-6; 10 nucleotides match TRBD1. With V trimmed by 9 bases and J by 8 bases, 4 bases remained unmatched. The CDR3 extends over 13 amino acids. Germline V gene sequence: CDR1 LNHDA, CDR2 SQIVND (reference sequence). CDR3 sequence: CASRDRGYSPLHF. In DNA form, the CDR3 reads TGTGCCAGCCGGGACAGGGGATATTCACCCCTCCACTTT.

This sequence joins TRBV27 and TRBJ2-5; 8 bases map to TRBD1. With V trimmed by 5 bases and J by 4 bases, 6 bases remained unmatched. CDR3 length: 14 amino acids. Germline CDR1 is MNHEY and CDR2 is SMNVEV (reference sequence). The CDR3 bases are TGTGCCAGCAGTCCACGGACAGGGCGAGAGACCCAGTACTTC. This codes for CASSPRTGRETQYF.